This T cell receptor beta chain emerged from a study of T cells in tumors after PD-1 blockade. Overall study context: Patients had no prior checkpoint blockade, systemic immunosuppressants, or anti-cancer therapy within 4 weeks. Treatment was either pembrolizumab 200 mg every 3 weeks or cemiplimab 350 mg every 2 weeks. Some patients also took daily vismodegib 150 mg during anti-PD-1 treatment.

The data were produced by immunoSEQ multiplex PCR, yet TCRdb's version contains in-frame clones alone and is incomplete. The sample comprises approximately 63,000 clones, around 67% of which are singletons, and approximately 4.5% rests with the top ten. Study results and caveats: Approximately 41% of tumor TCR clonotypes were also found in blood.

The CDR3 length is 16 residues. V trimming: 0 bases; J trimming: 4 bases; junction bases outside the gene matches: 8. The germline CDR1 and CDR2 sequences are LNHDA and SQIVND (reference sequence). In the case of this clone: Its antigen is still unknown.

This chain uses TRBV19 with TRBJ2-7; TRBD1 agrees at 8 bases. The sequence was obtained from a human donor with basal cell carcinoma. The source was PBMCs, collected after anti-PD-1 treatment. The CDR3 DNA is TGTGCCAGTAGTATAGACGGAGGACAGGGATGGTACGAGCAGTACTTC. Protein: CASSIDGGQGWYEQYF.